Reported below is one T cell receptor beta chain. TCRdb keeps only in-frame clones here, not all; method: immunoSEQ multiplex PCR. Of approximately 99,000 clones listed, approximately 95% are singletons. The CDR3 sequence is 15 residues long. Per germline, CDR1 SGHNT and CDR2 YENEEA. The ends lost 5 bases at V and 3 bases at J; junction bases unmatched: 5. These data come from a study of OX40 agonist ivuxolimab in advanced cancers. Overall study: Partial responses were recorded for three patients, including one with hepatocellular carcinoma and two with cutaneous melanoma.

Sequencing was performed on CD4+ or CD8+ T cells sorted from blood, taken in a trial of the OX40 agonist ivuxolimab. The receptor's source is an adult with an advanced solid tumor such as melanoma, head and neck, liver or kidney cancer. The V and J genes are TRBV11-3 and TRBJ2-1; 9 positions match TRBD2. CDR3 DNA sequence: TGTGCCAGCAGCATTGCGGGGGGGGACTACAATGAGCAGTTCTTC. It translates to CASSIAGGDYNEQFF.